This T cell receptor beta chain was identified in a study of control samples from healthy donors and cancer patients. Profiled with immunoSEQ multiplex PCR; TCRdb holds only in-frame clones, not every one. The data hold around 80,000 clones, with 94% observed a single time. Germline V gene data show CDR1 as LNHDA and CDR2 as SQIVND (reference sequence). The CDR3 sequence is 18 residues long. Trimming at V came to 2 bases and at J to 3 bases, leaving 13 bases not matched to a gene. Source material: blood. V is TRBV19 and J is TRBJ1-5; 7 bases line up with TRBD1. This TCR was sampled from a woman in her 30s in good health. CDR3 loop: CASSITPGTDAFNQPQHF. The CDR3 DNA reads TGTGCCAGTAGTATAACGCCGGGGACAGATGCATTCAATCAGCCCCAGCATTTT.